The 21 T cell receptor beta chains given below trace back to one sample, sequenced in a study of Ad26.COV2.S vaccination and SARS-CoV-2 variants. Treatment meaning: around 19 received Ad26.COV2.S at low or high dose, single or two shots; 5 received placebo; per-sample allocation not given. Collection of the samples took place on day 63 after the first injection of vaccine or placebo. The assay was immunoSEQ multiplex PCR, and TCRdb's table has in-frame clones only and misses some. The sample has about 350,000 clones, 88% seen once. Here the sequenced sample was peripheral blood, taken in a trial of Ad26.COV2.S vaccine versus placebo. The receptors stem from a person between 18 and 60 years old who received the Ad26.COV2.S COVID-19 vaccine or a placebo.

This chain joins TRBV13 and TRBJ2-3; 14 positions match TRBD2. Germline V gene sequence: CDR1 PRHDT, CDR2 FYEKMQ (reference sequence). This CDR3 is 20 amino acids long. V gave up 5 bases and J gave up 0 bases; unmatched junction bases: 13. CDR3 sequence: CASSTVSGLAGGGSTDTQYF. CDR3 sequence (DNA): TGTGCCAGCAGCACCGTATCCGGACTAGCGGGAGGCGGGAGCACAGATACGCAGTATTTT.

This clone was seen only once. The chain links TRBV7-9 to TRBJ2-3; 13 bases map to TRBD2. The CDR3 has 18 amino acids. V lost 4 bases and J lost 0; bases outside the gene matches: 7. The germline gives CDR1 SEHNR, CDR2 FQNEAQ (reference sequence). The CDR3 nucleotides are TGTGCCAGCAGCTCTACTAGCGGGGGGGCCAGGAGCACAGATACGCAGTATTTT. Translated: CASSSTSGGARSTDTQYF.

The rearrangement joins TRBV6-1 to TRBJ1-5; no reliable D call. The CDR3 consists of 18 residues. Germline CDR1 reads MNHNS; CDR2 reads SASEGT. The V and J ends lost 1 base and 6 bases respectively, with 22 bases between them. The CDR3 loop is CASSEEGYLRTSVQPQHF. The DNA for the CDR3 is TGTGCCAGCAGTGAAGAAGGTTATCTTCGGACCTCAGTTCAGCCCCAGCATTTT.

The chain combines TRBV2 with TRBJ2-3; TRBD2 might be the D (7 bases). Trimming shortened V by 8 bases and J by 14 bases, and 17 bases separated the two germline ends. The CDR3 contains 11 residues. Germline V gene data show CDR1 as SNHLY and CDR2 as FYNNEI. The CDR3 DNA follows: TGTGCCAGCCGAAACGGGGGGCGGGGGTATTTT. Translation: CASRNGGRGYF.

Points on this clone: Compared with germline, one end of the junction differs, possibly owing to a read error. In nucleotides, the CDR3 is TGTGCCAGCAGCTTACGGCGCGACACCTCGGGCCTCTTC. This translates into CASSLRRDTSGLF. This chain connects TRBV7-9 to TRBJ2-1, with D uncertain. The CDR3 extends over 13 amino acids. CDR1 and CDR2 from the germline V gene are SEHNR and FQNEAQ (reference sequence).

The chain combines TRBV6-2 or TRBV6-3 with TRBJ2-7; D might be TRBD2 (6 bases). Trimming left V 6 bases short and J 0 bases short, with 21 bases between. The CDR3 is 17 amino acids. CDR1 MNHEY and CDR2 SVGEGT come from the germline V gene. The CDR3 sequence: CASSEHWLAGLSYEQYF. The CDR3 region has the DNA TGTGCCAGCAGCGAACACTGGTTGGCGGGGCTCTCCTACGAGCAGTACTTC.

The chain couples TRBV30 to TRBJ1-5; D is perhaps TRBD1 (5 bases). Trimming removed 1 base at V and 3 bases at J, with 7 bases between. Germline CDR1 GTSNPN, CDR2 SVGIG (reference sequence). The length of the CDR3 is 13 residues. CDR3 amino acids: CAWSGQHNQPQHF. CDR3 coding DNA: TGTGCCTGGAGTGGACAGCACAATCAGCCCCAGCATTTT.

This chain connects TRBV11-1 to TRBJ2-2; D not certain. Germline CDR1 reads SGHAT; CDR2 reads FQDESV (reference sequence). V lost 1 base to trimming and J lost 4 bases, with 7 bases between them. The CDR3 has 14 amino acids. The CDR3 protein is CASSLEAFTGELFF. DNA for the CDR3: TGTGCCAGCAGCTTAGAAGCATTCACCGGGGAGCTGTTTTTT. Complete variable domain (other parts from reference TRBV11-1 and TRBJ2-2): EAEVAQSPRYKITEKSQAVAFWCDPISGHATLYWYRQILGQGPELLVQFQDESVVDDSQLPKDRFSAERLKGVDSTLKIQPAELGDSAMYLCASSLEAFTGELFFGEGSRLTVL.

The rearrangement uses TRBV6-5 and TRBJ2-7; perhaps D is TRBD1 or TRBD2 (7 bases each). The CDR3 is 14 residues long. Trimming left V 6 bases short and J 7 bases short, with 19 bases between. Germline V CDR1 and CDR2: MNHEY, SVGAGI. The CDR3 bases are TGTGCCAGCAGCCTTCAGGGGGGGAATTGGGAGCAGTACTTC. It is translated as CASSLQGGNWEQYF.

The V and J genes are TRBV7-2 and TRBJ1-3, with no clear D. The V gene's germline CDR1 is SGHTA and CDR2 FQGNSA. This CDR3 contains 15 residues. The V end was cut by 5 bases, the J end by 0 bases, with 11 bases between. The CDR3 protein is CASSPLKASGNTIYF. For the CDR3, the DNA is TGTGCCAGCAGCCCTTTGAAGGCCTCTGGAAACACCATATATTTT.

CDR3 in amino acids: CASTYSGNTIYF. In DNA, the CDR3 is TGTGCCAGCACCTACTCTGGAAACACCATATATTTT. The chain uses TRBV5-8 and TRBJ1-3; D remains ambiguous. Germline V gene lookup returns CDR1 SGHTS and CDR2 YDEGEE. Trimming took off 6 bases at V and 0 bases at J, with 4 bases between the two ends. CDR3 length equals 12 residues.

The rearrangement uses TRBV5-1 and TRBJ2-7; 9 bases are a match to TRBD1. The V gene end was trimmed by 4 bases and the J gene end by 0 bases; junction bases not matched to a gene: 5. Germline assignment: CDR1 SGHRS and CDR2 YFSETQ. The CDR3 totals 15 residues. This CDR3 is CASSPTTGGSYEQYF. The CDR3 coding sequence is TGCGCCAGCAGCCCGACGACAGGGGGCTCCTACGAGCAGTACTTC.

The chain employs TRBV7-2 and TRBJ2-5; 7 positions agree with TRBD2. Germline CDR1 SGHTA, CDR2 FQGNSA. J gave up 5 bases and V 3 bases, and 6 bases lay outside the gene matches. There are 14 residues in the CDR3. The chain's CDR3 is CASSLGGFLETQYF. As DNA, the CDR3 is TGTGCCAGCAGCTTGGGAGGGTTCCTGGAGACCCAGTACTTC. The whole variable domain, filled in from reference TRBV7-2 and TRBJ2-5, reads GAGVSQSPSNKVTEKGKDVELRCDPISGHTALYWYRQSLGQGLEFLIYFQGNSAPDKSGLPSDRFSAERTGGSVSTLTIQRTQQEDSAVYLCASSLGGFLETQYFGPGTRLLVL.

The chain combines TRBV5-4 with TRBJ1-4; D is undetermined. The CDR3 consists of 17 residues. CDR1 and CDR2 (germline): SGHNT, YYREEE (reference sequence). Trimming removed 0 bases at V and 0 bases at J, with 12 bases between. Here the CDR3 DNA reads TGTGCCAGCAGCTTGGAAGGTCACCTGGCAACTAATGAAAAACTGTTTTTT. Amino acid sequence: CASSLEGHLATNEKLFF.

V usage is TRBV7-9 and J usage is TRBJ1-1; a weak D match, TRBD1 (5 bases). The V gene lost 5 bases and the J gene lost 7 bases, with 17 bases spanning the gap. This CDR3 has 14 amino acids. From germline, CDR1 is SEHNR and CDR2 FQNEAQ (reference sequence). The CDR3 sequence is CASSRSDSFREAFF. The DNA of the CDR3 is TGTGCCAGCAGCCGATCCGACAGCTTCCGTGAAGCTTTCTTT.

This rearrangement joins TRBV18 to TRBJ2-1, with TRBD1 matching 7 bases. The CDR3 contains 16 residues. Germline V gene sequence: CDR1 KGHSH, CDR2 LQKENI. J gave up 0 bases and V 3 bases, and 5 bases lay outside the gene matches. For the CDR3, the DNA is TGTGCCAGCTCACCGCAACAGGGGAGCTCCTACAATGAGCAGTTCTTC. Its protein product is CASSPQQGSSYNEQFF.

The CDR3 DNA reads as TGTGCCAGCAGCCAAGTTACAGGGAGTCGGTACTATGGCTACACCTTC. Protein sequence: CASSQVTGSRYYGYTF. This chain connects TRBV14 to TRBJ1-2; tentatively, D is TRBD1 (6 bases). Germline CDR1 SGHDN, CDR2 FVKESK. The CDR3 has 16 residues. The V gene lost 1 base and the J gene lost 3 bases, with 15 bases spanning the gap.

The chain is built from TRBV6-5 and TRBJ2-5; 11 bases fit TRBD2. From germline, CDR1 is MNHEY and CDR2 SVGAGI. The CDR3 sequence is 15 residues long. With 6 bases clipped from V and 1 base from J, the junction kept 4 bases outside the gene matches. Here the CDR3 reads CASRVAGGRQETQYF. DNA for the CDR3: TGTGCCAGCAGGGTAGCGGGGGGGCGCCAAGAGACCCAGTACTTC.

The chain has TRBV19 and TRBJ1-5; TRBD1 agrees at 11 bases. The CDR3 covers 18 residues. Looked up from germline, CDR1 is LNHDA and CDR2 is SQIVND (reference sequence). V gave up 3 bases and J gave up 4 bases; unmatched junction bases: 11. The CDR3 region has the DNA TGTGCCAGTAGTATCTGGTTAACCGGGACAGGGGGGAATCAGCCCCAGCATTTT. Its protein is CASSIWLTGTGGNQPQHF.

The chain has TRBV6-6 and TRBJ1-5, with TRBD1 as a possible D gene (5 bases). The V end was cut by 0 bases, the J end by 7 bases, with 16 bases between. In germline, CDR1 is MNHNY, CDR2 SVGAGI (reference sequence). The CDR3 is 16 amino acids. The CDR3: CASSYSTIGVGQPQHF. The CDR3 coding sequence is TGTGCCAGCAGTTACTCGACGATAGGGGTAGGGCAGCCCCAGCATTTT.

The V gene is TRBV27, the J gene TRBJ2-3; D call uncertain. V was cut by 5 bases and J by 2 bases, with 5 bases left in between. The V gene's germline CDR1 is MNHEY and CDR2 SMNVEV (reference sequence). The CDR3 consists of 12 residues. Here the CDR3 DNA reads TGTGCCAGCAGTACCCTCACAGATACGCAGTATTTT. Its protein is CASSTLTDTQYF.